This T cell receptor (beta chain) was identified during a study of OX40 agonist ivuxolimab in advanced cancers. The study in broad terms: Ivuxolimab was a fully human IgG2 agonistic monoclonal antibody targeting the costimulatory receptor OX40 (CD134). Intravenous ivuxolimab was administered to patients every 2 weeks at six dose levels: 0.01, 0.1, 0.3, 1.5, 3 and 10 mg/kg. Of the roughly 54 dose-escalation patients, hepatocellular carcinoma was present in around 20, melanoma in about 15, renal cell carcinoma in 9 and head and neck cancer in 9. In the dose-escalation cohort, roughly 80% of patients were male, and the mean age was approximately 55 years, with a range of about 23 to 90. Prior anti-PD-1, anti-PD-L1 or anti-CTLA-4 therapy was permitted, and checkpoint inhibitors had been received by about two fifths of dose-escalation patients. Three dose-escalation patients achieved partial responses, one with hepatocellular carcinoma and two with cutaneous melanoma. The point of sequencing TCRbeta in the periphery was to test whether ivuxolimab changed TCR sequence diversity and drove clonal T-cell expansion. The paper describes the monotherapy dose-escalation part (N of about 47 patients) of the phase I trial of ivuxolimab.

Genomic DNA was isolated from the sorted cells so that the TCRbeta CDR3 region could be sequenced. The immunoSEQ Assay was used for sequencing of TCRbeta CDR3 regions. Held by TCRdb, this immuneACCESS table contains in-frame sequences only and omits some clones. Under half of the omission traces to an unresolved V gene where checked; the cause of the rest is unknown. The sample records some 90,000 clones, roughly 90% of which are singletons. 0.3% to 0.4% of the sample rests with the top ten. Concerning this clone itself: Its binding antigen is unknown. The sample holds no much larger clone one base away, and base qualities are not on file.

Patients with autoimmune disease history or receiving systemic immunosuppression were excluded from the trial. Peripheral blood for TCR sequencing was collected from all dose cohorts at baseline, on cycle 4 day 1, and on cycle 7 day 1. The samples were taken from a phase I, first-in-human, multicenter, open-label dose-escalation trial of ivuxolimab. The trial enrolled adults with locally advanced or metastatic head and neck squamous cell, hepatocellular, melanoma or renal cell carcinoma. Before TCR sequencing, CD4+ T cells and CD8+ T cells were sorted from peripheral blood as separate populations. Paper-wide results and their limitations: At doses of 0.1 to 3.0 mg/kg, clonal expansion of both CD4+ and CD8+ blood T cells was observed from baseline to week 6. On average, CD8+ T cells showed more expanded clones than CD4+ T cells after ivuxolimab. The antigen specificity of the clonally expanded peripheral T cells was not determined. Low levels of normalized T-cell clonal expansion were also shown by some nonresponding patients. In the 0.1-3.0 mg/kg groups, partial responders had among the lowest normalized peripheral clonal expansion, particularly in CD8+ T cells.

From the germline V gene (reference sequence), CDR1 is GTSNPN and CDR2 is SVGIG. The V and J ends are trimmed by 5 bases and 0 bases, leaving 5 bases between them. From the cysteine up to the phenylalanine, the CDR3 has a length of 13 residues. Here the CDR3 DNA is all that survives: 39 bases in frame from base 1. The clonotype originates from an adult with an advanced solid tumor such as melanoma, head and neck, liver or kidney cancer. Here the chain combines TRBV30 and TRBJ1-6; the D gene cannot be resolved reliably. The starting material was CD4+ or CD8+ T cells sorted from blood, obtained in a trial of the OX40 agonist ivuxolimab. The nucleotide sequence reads TGTGCCTGGGGGAGCTCCTATAATTCACCCCTCCACTTT. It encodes CAWGSSYNSPLHF.